This T cell receptor beta chain was identified in a study of beta chain features in type 1 diabetes. Study-wide context: The patients were much like the healthy donors in age, gender and cell yields.

The CDR3 length is 15 residues. With 3 bases removed from V and 1 base from J, the gap between germline ends came to 13 bases. Germline-derived CDR1 and CDR2 are SGHNT and YYREEE (reference sequence). Sorting based on CD45RO/CCR7/CD25/CD127/CD95/CD27 separated CD4+ naive, central memory, regulatory and stem cell-like memory cells. Whole-study results and caveats: People with Type 1 diabetes carried modestly yet significantly shorter TCRB CDR3s in all four CD4+ subsets.

All of the isolated RNA was reverse transcribed, so expressed TCRB transcripts were sequenced. Regulatory, naive and central memory T cell samples averaged approximately 3.3 million reads. The data were produced by immunoSEQ multiplex PCR, yet TCRdb's version contains in-frame clones alone and is incomplete. The sample has around 650,000 clones; roughly 12% are singletons. Regarding this clone: The antigen remains undetermined.

The sample taken for sequencing was naive CD4+ T cells from blood. The TCR sequence derives from a man in his thirties or forties with type 1 diabetes. The chain joins TRBV5-4 to TRBJ1-1; no clear D. The CDR3: CASSSTVNANTEAFF. The CDR3 DNA reads as TGTGCCAGCAGCTCGACGGTGAACGCGAACACTGAAGCTTTCTTT.